The rows below give T cell receptor beta chains drawn from one sample of a study of cytomegalovirus exposure and HLA in healthy donors. Assay used: immunoSEQ multiplex PCR; TCRdb lists only in-frame clones, some missing. Counted here are some 150,000 clones, around 80% occurring once; the ten biggest clones make up about 4.1%. The sequencing sample was made of PBMCs. Source of these receptors: a woman aged 40 to 50 in good health and CMV-seropositive. The CDR3 runs from the conserved cysteine through the conserved F or W. Each record gives: clone size, J gene, V gene, D gene, CDR3 protein, CDR3 DNA. The D gene is left open where the match is weak. Clone size appears in some rows only: once, few, many, or a class for an expanded clone.

>once|TRBJ2-5|TRBV28|.
CASSLPLGGGETQYF
TGTGCCAGCAGTTTGCCTTTGGGTGGCGGAGAGACCCAGTACTTC
>.|TRBJ1-3|TRBV18|.
CASSTPGGPGNTIYF
TGTGCCAGCTCAACCCCGGGGGGCCCTGGAAACACCATATATTTT
>.|TRBJ2-5|TRBV15|.
CATRLSGQETQYF
TGTGCCACCAGACTCAGCGGCCAAGAGACCCAGTACTTC
>.|TRBJ2-3|TRBV2|TRBD2
CASSEGTSGRDTQYF
TGTGCCAGCAGTGAAGGAACTAGCGGCAGAGATACGCAGTATTTT
>.|TRBJ1-1|TRBV7-9|.
CASSLEGLGTEAFF
TGTGCCAGCAGCTTGGAGGGGTTGGGTACTGAAGCTTTCTTT
>.|TRBJ2-7|TRBV25-1|TRBD2
CASRSSGSFEQYF
TGTGCCAGCAGATCAAGCGGGAGTTTCGAGCAGTACTTC
>.|TRBJ2-1|TRBV9|TRBD1
CASSVGQGIRLGNEQFF
TGTGCCAGCAGCGTAGGACAGGGTATTCGATTAGGGAATGAGCAGTTCTTC
>.|TRBJ1-6|TRBV7-9|.
CASSLTGGSPLHF
TGTGCCAGCAGCTTAACGGGGGGATCACCCCTCCACTTT
>.|TRBJ1-1|TRBV28|.
CASSFPPGSNTEAFF
TGTGCCAGCAGTTTTCCCCCGGGATCGAACACTGAAGCTTTCTTT
>.|TRBJ2-7|TRBV5-1|TRBD1
CASSSTGTGLYEQYF
TGCGCCAGCAGCTCGACCGGGACAGGACTCTACGAGCAGTACTTC
>.|TRBJ1-2|TRBV15|.
CATSRDMWGQGINYGYTF
TGTGCCACCAGCAGAGATATGTGGGGGCAGGGCATCAACTATGGCTACACCTTC
>.|TRBJ1-2|TRBV2|TRBD1
CASTGQMNYGYTF
TGTGCCAGCACGGGACAGATGAACTATGGCTACACCTTC
>.|TRBJ1-6|TRBV11-2|.
CASSLAAPSSSPLHF
TGTGCCAGCAGCTTGGCAGCCCCTAGCAGTTCACCCCTCCACTTT
>.|TRBJ2-7|TRBV5-1|.
CASSLVKQGGPYEQYF
TGCGCCAGCAGCTTGGTCAAACAGGGAGGGCCCTACGAGCAGTACTTC
>.|TRBJ1-2|TRBV19|.
CASSPQANYGYTF
TGTGCCAGTAGCCCTCAGGCAAACTATGGCTACACCTTC
>.|TRBJ2-2|TRBV2|TRBD2
CASREGPNTGELFF
TGTGCCAGCCGGGAGGGCCCGAACACCGGGGAGCTGTTTTTT
>.|TRBJ2-7|TRBV10-2|TRBD2
CASSRLAGDYEQYF
TGCGCCAGCAGTAGACTAGCGGGGGACTACGAGCAGTACTTC
>.|TRBJ1-5|TRBV5-1|.
CASSPEGRGDYQPQHF
TGCGCCAGCAGCCCCGAGGGGAGGGGAGATTATCAGCCCCAGCATTTT
>.|TRBJ1-1|TRBV11-1|.
CASSLRGLNTEAFF
TGTGCCAGCAGCTTACGGGGGTTGAACACTGAAGCTTTCTTT
>.|TRBJ1-1|TRBV11-2|.
CASSLGIGGDLMNTEAFF
TGTGCCAGCAGCTTAGGAATTGGGGGGGACTTAATGAACACTGAAGCTTTCTTT
>.|TRBJ2-7|TRBV5-8|TRBD2
CASSLLAGVYEQYF
TGTGCCAGCAGCTTACTAGCGGGAGTTTACGAGCAGTACTTC
>.|TRBJ1-2|TRBV9|.
CASSVDGFGYTF
TGTGCCAGCAGCGTAGACGGTTTTGGCTACACCTTC
>.|TRBJ2-1|TRBV5-4|.
CASSRGLDSYNEQFF
TGTGCCAGCAGCCGGGGACTTGACTCCTACAATGAGCAGTTCTTC
>.|TRBJ2-7|TRBV7-2|TRBD2
CASRVAGGGTTYEQYF
TGTGCCAGCAGGGTAGCGGGAGGGGGCACAACCTACGAGCAGTACTTC
>.|TRBJ2-5|TRBV7-2|TRBD1
CASSPGQAETQYF
TGTGCCAGCAGCCCCGGACAGGCAGAGACCCAGTACTTC
>.|TRBJ2-1|TRBV15|TRBD2
CATSGGLAGGHEQFF
TGTGCCACCAGCGGGGGACTAGCGGGAGGACACGAGCAGTTCTTC
>once|TRBJ1-3|TRBV4-3|.
CASSQGRVGGNTIYF
TGCGCCAGCAGCCAGGGCAGGGTGGGAGGAAACACCATATATTTT
>.|TRBJ1-6|TRBV5-1|.
CASSLDPGENNSPLHF
TGCGCCAGCAGCTTGGATCCAGGGGAAAATAATTCACCCCTCCACTTT
>few|TRBJ2-7|TRBV5-8|TRBD1
CASSPRDSYEQYF
TGTGCCAGCAGCCCCCGGGACAGTTACGAGCAGTACTTC
>.|TRBJ1-5|TRBV18|.
CASSSSEGEPQHF
TGTGCCAGCTCATCCTCCGAGGGGGAGCCCCAGCATTTT
>.|TRBJ1-2|TRBV14|.
CASSPGLSYGYTF
TGTGCCAGCAGCCCAGGACTGAGCTATGGCTACACCTTC
>once|TRBJ2-5|TRBV5-4|TRBD2
CASRPELAGVAQETQYF
TGTGCCAGCAGACCGGAACTAGCGGGGGTAGCCCAAGAGACCCAGTACTTC
>few|TRBJ2-2|TRBV4-3|TRBD2
CASSQEASGGATGELFF
TGCGCCAGCAGCCAAGAGGCTAGCGGGGGGGCCACCGGGGAGCTGTTTTTT
>.|TRBJ2-2|TRBV27|.
CASSSGMGELFF
TGTGCCAGCAGTTCCGGGATGGGGGAGCTGTTTTTT
>.|TRBJ1-3|TRBV28|TRBD1
CASSSGQAVVGNTIYF
TGTGCCAGCAGTTCGGGACAGGCCGTTGTTGGAAACACCATATATTTT
>few|TRBJ1-1|TRBV5-6|.
CASSLGRGAEAFF
TGTGCCAGCAGCTTGGGTCGGGGGGCTGAAGCTTTCTTT
>once|TRBJ2-2|TRBV4-3|TRBD2
CASSQDRGGAGELFF
TGCGCCAGCAGCCAAGATCGGGGAGGGGCCGGGGAGCTGTTTTTT
>.|TRBJ2-7|TRBV27|.
CASSPGDTRRPYEQYF
TGTGCCAGCAGTCCCGGGGACACACGAAGACCTTACGAGCAGTACTTC
>.|TRBJ2-7|TRBV19|TRBD1
CASSITGTGNYEQYF
TGTGCCAGTAGTATTACGGGGACAGGGAACTACGAGCAGTACTTC
>few|TRBJ1-4|TRBV30|.
CARDSADEKLFF
TGTGCCCGGGATTCAGCGGATGAAAAACTGTTTTTT
>.|TRBJ2-5|TRBV6-1|TRBD2
CASASGNLETQYF
TGTGCCAGCGCTAGCGGGAACCTGGAGACCCAGTACTTC